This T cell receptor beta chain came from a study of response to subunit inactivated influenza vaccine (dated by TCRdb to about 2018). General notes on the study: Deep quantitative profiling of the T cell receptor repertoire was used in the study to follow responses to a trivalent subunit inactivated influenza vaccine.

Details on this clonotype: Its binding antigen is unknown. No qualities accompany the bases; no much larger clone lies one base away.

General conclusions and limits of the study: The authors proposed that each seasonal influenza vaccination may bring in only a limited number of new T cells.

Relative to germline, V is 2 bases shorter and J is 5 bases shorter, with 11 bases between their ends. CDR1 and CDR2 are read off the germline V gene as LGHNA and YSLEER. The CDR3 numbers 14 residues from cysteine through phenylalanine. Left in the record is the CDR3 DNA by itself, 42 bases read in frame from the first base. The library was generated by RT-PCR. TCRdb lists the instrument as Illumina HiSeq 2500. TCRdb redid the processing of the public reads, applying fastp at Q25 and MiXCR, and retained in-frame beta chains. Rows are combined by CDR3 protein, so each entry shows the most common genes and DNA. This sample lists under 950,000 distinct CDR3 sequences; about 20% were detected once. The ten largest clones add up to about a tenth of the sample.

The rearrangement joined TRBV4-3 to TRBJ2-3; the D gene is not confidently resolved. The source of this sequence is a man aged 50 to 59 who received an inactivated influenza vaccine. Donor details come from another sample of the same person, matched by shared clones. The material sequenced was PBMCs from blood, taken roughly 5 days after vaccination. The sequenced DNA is TGCGCCAGCAGCCAATCCAGGTGGGGAGATACGCAGTATTTT. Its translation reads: CASSQSRWGDTQYF.